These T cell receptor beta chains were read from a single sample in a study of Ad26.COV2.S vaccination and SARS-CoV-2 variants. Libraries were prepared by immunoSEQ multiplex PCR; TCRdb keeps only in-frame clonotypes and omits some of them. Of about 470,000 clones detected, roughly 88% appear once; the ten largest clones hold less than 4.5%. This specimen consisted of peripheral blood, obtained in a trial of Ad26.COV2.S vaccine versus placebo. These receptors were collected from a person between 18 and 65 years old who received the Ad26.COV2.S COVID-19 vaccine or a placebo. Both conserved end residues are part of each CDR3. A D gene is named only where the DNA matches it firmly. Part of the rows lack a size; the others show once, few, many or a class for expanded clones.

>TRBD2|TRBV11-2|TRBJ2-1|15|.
CASSTLAGSYNEQFF
TGTGCCAGCAGCACACTAGCGGGGTCCTACAATGAGCAGTTCTTC
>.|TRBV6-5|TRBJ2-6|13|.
CASRVSGANVLTF
TGTGCCAGCAGGGTGTCAGGGGCCAACGTCCTGACTTTC
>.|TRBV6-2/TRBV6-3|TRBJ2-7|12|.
CASSYRVYEQYF
TGTGCCAGCAGTTACAGAGTATACGAGCAGTACTTC
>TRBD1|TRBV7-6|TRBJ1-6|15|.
CASSLDWDSNSPLHF
TGTGCCAGCAGCTTAGACTGGGACAGTAATTCACCCCTCCACTTT
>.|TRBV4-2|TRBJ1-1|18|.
CASSPAGGDQILNTEAFF
TGTGCCAGCAGCCCCGCCGGGGGGGACCAAATATTAAACACTGAAGCTTTCTTT
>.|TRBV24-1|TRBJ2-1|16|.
CATSALTASSYNEQFF
TGTGCCACCAGTGCCTTGACAGCGTCGTCCTACAATGAGCAGTTCTTC
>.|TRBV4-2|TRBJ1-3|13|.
CASSQDSGNTIYF
TGTGCCAGCAGCCAAGATTCTGGAAACACCATATATTTT
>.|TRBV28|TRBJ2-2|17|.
CASSLCIWRQNTGELFF
TGTGCCAGCAGTTTATGCATTTGGCGACAAAACACCGGGGAGCTGTTTTTT
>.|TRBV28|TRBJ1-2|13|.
CASSFSRNYGYTF
TGTGCCAGCAGTTTTTCACGAAACTATGGCTACACCTTC
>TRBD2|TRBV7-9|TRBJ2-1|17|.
CASSYRTSGRRGGEQFF
TGTGCCAGCAGCTATCGGACTAGCGGGAGGCGAGGTGGTGAGCAGTTCTTC
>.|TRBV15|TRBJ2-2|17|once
CATSRDPMGTNTGELFF
TGTGCCACCAGCAGAGATCCCATGGGAACGAACACCGGGGAGCTGTTTTTT
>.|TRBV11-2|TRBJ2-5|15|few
CASSSRMEGQETQYF
TGTGCCAGCAGCTCGCGGATGGAGGGCCAAGAGACCCAGTACTTC
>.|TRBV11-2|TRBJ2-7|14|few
CASSKTGRDYEQYF
TGTGCCAGCAGTAAGACAGGGAGGGACTACGAGCAGTACTTC
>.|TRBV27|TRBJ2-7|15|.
CASSLVGRRVREQYF
TGTGCCAGCAGTTTAGTGGGCCGGCGAGTGAGGGAGCAGTACTTC
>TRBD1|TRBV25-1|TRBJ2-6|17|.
CASGPGQERAGANVLTF
TGTGCCAGCGGCCCCGGACAGGAGCGCGCTGGGGCCAACGTCCTGACTTTC
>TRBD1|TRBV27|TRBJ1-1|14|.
CASSPLTGVTEAFF
TGTGCCAGCAGTCCACTAACAGGGGTCACTGAAGCTTTCTTT
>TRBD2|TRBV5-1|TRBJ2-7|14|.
CASSLGTSGYEQYF
TGCGCCAGCAGCTTGGGGACTAGCGGCTACGAGCAGTACTTC
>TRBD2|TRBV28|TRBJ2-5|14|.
CASRLAGDGETQYF
TGTGCCAGCAGACTAGCGGGAGATGGGGAGACCCAGTACTTC
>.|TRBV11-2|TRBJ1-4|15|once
CASSMGTAENEKLFF
TGTGCCAGCAGCATGGGGACGGCTGAAAATGAAAAACTGTTTTTT
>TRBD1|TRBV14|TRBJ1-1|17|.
CASSQRDRGSEYTEAFF
TGTGCCAGCAGCCAGAGGGACAGGGGGTCTGAGTACACTGAAGCTTTCTTT
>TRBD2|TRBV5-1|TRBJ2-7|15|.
CASSLAGLVGYEQYF
TGCGCCAGCAGCCTGGCGGGACTAGTCGGCTACGAGCAGTACTTC
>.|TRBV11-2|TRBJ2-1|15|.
CASSLGRGVYNEQFF
TGTGCCAGCAGCTTAGGGAGGGGCGTTTACAATGAGCAGTTCTTC
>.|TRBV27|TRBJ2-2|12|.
CASSLMSGELFF
TGTGCCAGCAGTTTGATGTCCGGGGAGCTGTTTTTT
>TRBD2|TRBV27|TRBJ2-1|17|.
CASSLARVLAGVGEQFF
TGTGCCAGCAGTTTAGCTAGGGTCCTAGCGGGAGTGGGTGAGCAGTTCTTC
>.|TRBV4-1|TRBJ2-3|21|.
CASSQLTVVGGVGAITDTQYF
TGCGCCAGCAGCCAATTGACAGTGGTAGGGGGGGTTGGAGCCATAACAGATACGCAGTATTTT
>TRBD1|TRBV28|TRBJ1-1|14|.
CASRRGTENTEAFF
TGTGCCAGCAGGCGGGGGACAGAGAACACTGAAGCTTTCTTT
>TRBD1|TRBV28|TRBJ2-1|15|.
CASSKSGQGSREQFF
TGTGCCAGCAGTAAATCGGGACAGGGGTCACGGGAGCAGTTCTTC
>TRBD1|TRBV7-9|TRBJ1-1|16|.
CASSLTTPGQGDEAFF
TGTGCCAGCAGCTTAACCACACCGGGACAGGGGGATGAAGCTTTCTTT
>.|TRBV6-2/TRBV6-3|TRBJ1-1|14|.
CASSYQGRTPEAFF
TGTGCCAGCAGTTATCAGGGCAGAACCCCTGAAGCTTTCTTT
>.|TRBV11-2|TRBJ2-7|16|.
CASSEGWWGSSYEQYF
TGTGCCAGCAGCGAGGGGTGGTGGGGTAGCTCCTACGAGCAGTACTTC
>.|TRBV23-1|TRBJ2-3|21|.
CASSHRDRVLEREGRTDTQYF
TGCGCCAGCAGTCATCGGGACAGGGTGTTGGAGCGGGAGGGCCGTACAGATACGCAGTATTTT
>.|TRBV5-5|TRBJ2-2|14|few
CASSFRRQTGELFF
TGTGCCAGCAGCTTCCGGAGACAAACCGGGGAGCTGTTTTTT
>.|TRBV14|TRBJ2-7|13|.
CASSSALIGEQYF
TGTGCCAGCTCTAGCGCCCTAATCGGGGAGCAGTACTTC
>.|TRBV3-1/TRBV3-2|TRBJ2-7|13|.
CASSQELAYEQYF
TGTGCCAGCAGCCAAGAACTGGCCTACGAGCAGTACTTC
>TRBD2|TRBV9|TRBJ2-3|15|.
CASSVSSGGTDTQYF
TGTGCCAGCAGCGTCTCTAGCGGGGGCACAGATACGCAGTATTTT
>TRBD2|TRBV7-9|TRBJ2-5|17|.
CASSSTGLAGDRETQYF
TGTGCCAGCAGCTCAACAGGGCTAGCGGGAGATAGAGAGACCCAGTACTTC
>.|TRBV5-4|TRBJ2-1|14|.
CASSHRTAPNEQFF
TGTGCCAGCAGCCACAGGACCGCACCCAATGAGCAGTTCTTC
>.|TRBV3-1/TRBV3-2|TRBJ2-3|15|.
CASSQISAITDTQYF
TGTGCCAGCAGCCAAATTTCGGCCATCACAGATACGCAGTATTTT
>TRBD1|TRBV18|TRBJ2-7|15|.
CASSPRGPSSYEQYF
TGTGCCAGCTCACCAAGGGGGCCGAGCTCCTACGAGCAGTACTTC
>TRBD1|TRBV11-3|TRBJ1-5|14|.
CASSSRPGGQPQHF
TGTGCCAGCAGCTCCAGACCAGGGGGTCAGCCCCAGCATTTT
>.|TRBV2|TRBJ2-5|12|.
CASSGIGETQYF
TGTGCCAGCAGTGGGATAGGAGAGACCCAGTACTTC
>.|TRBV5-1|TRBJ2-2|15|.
CASSSGLVNTGELFF
TGCGCCAGCAGCTCCGGACTCGTGAACACCGGGGAGCTGTTTTTT
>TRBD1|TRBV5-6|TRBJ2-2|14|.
CASSRTGGGGELFF
TGTGCCAGCAGCCGTACAGGGGGCGGCGGGGAGCTGTTTTTT
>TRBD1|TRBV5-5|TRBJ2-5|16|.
CASSNTGTGGWETQYF
TGTGCCAGCAGCAACACCGGGACAGGGGGCTGGGAGACCCAGTACTTC
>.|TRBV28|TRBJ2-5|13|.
CASSLAQQETQYF
TGTGCCAGCAGTTTAGCACAACAAGAGACCCAGTACTTC
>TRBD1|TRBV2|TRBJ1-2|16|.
CASSEVQGAKNYGYTF
TGTGCCAGCAGTGAGGTCCAGGGGGCAAAAAACTATGGCTACACCTTC
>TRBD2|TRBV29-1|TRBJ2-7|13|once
CSVATSGTYEQYF
TGCAGCGTTGCAACTAGCGGGACCTACGAGCAGTACTTC
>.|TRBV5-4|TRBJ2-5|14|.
CASSFGGGQETQYF
TGTGCCAGCAGCTTCGGAGGGGGCCAAGAGACCCAGTACTTC